This T cell receptor (beta chain) was sequenced in a study of glioma-infiltrating T cells. The germline V gene encodes CDR1 LGHNT and CDR2 FRNRAP. This CDR3 comprises 16 residues. V lost 7 bases and J 4 bases, leaving 20 bases between the germline ends. Study-level findings and limits: Tissue-blood divergence was below expectation in non-neoplastic patients, above in gliomas.

The table lists this clonotype with a few counts. The antigen remains undetermined. The iRepertoire nested amplicon-rescue multiplex PCR amplified TCR alpha and beta CDR3s from RNA. One-step reverse transcription and amplification started from approximately 100-400 ng of tissue mRNA or PBMC total RNA. Each CDR3 protein is one row after TCRdb ran MiXCR on the multiplex PCR reads. Seen here are about 190,000 distinct CDR3 sequences, 30% to 40% observed once, and the top ten hold around 21%. The receptor was isolated from a human donor with low-grade glioma or glioblastoma, undergoing nonglioma brain surgery, or in good health (not recorded which). The chain couples TRBV12-5 to TRBJ1-3; no reliable D call. The sequenced material came from glioma tissue, nonneoplastic brain tissue, or PBMCs (not recorded which). The CDR3 DNA is TGTGCTAGTGCCCTCGAGACTGTTTTAATCGGAAACACCATATATTTT. Its protein is CASALETVLIGNTIYF.